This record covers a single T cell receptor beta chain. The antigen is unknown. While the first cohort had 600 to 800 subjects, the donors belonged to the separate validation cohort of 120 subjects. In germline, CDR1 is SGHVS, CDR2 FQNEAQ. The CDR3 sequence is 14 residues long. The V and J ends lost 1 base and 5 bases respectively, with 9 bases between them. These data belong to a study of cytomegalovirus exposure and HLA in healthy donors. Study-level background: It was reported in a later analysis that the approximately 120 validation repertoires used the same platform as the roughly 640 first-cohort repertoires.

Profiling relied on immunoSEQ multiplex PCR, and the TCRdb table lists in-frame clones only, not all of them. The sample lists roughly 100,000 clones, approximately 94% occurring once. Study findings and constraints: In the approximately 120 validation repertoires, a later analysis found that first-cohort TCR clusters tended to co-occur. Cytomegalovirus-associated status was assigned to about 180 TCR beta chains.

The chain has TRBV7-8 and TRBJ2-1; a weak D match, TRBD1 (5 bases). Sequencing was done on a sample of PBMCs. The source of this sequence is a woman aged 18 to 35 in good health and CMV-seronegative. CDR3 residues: CASSLGAGNNEQFF. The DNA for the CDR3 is TGTGCCAGCAGCTTAGGGGCAGGGAACAATGAGCAGTTCTTC.